A selection of T cell receptor beta chains follows, all from one sample in a study of T cell repertoires in cytomegalovirus infection. TCRdb passed the reads through MiXCR, listing each CDR3 protein once. The sample shows around 240,000 distinct CDR3 sequences, roughly 20% of them seen only once. The sample taken for sequencing was CD8+ T cells from PBMCs. Every receptor here comes from a human donor in good health (CMV status not recorded). Some clones in this sample may be carry-over from other donors' samples. The CDR3 runs from the conserved cysteine through the conserved F or W. A D gene is named only where the DNA matches it firmly. Clone size is shown for a subset of rows, as once, few, many or a class of expanded clone.

CDR3 protein: CATSRRRTSGGTTDTQYF; CDR3 DNA: TGTGCCACCAGCAGAAGAAGGACTAGCGGGGGAACCACAGATACGCAGTATTTT; clone size: few; V gene: TRBV15; J gene: TRBJ2-3; D gene: TRBD2
CDR3 protein: CASSFVRGTEAFF; CDR3 DNA: TGTGCCAGCAGTTTTGTCCGGGGCACTGAAGCTTTCTTT; clone size: many; V gene: TRBV28; J gene: TRBJ1-1; D gene: -
CDR3 protein: CASSGPGQGADEQYF; CDR3 DNA: TGTGCCAGTTCTGGGCCGGGACAGGGGGCTGACGAGCAGTACTTC; clone size: -; V gene: TRBV19; J gene: TRBJ2-7; D gene: TRBD1
CDR3 protein: CASTAGGGGQPQHF; CDR3 DNA: TGTGCCAGTACCGCAGGAGGGGGCGGTCAGCCCCAGCATTTT; clone size: many; V gene: TRBV19; J gene: TRBJ1-5; D gene: TRBD1
CDR3 protein: CASSLVGQVKGLNYEQYF; CDR3 DNA: TGTGCCAGCAGCTTGGTGGGACAGGTTAAGGGGCTAAACTACGAGCAGTACTTC; clone size: -; V gene: TRBV5-4; J gene: TRBJ2-7; D gene: TRBD1
CDR3 protein: CASSLAGGHDTQYF; CDR3 DNA: TGTGCCAGCAGCTTGGCGGGGGGCCACGATACGCAGTATTTT; clone size: many; V gene: TRBV7-6; J gene: TRBJ2-3; D gene: TRBD2
CDR3 protein: CASSQEGQGGTYNEQFF; CDR3 DNA: TGTGCCAGCAGCCAAGAGGGGCAGGGAGGCACCTACAATGAGCAGTTCTTC; clone size: many; V gene: TRBV14; J gene: TRBJ2-1; D gene: -
CDR3 protein: CASSFSIDPEQFF; CDR3 DNA: TGTGCCAGCAGTTTTTCGATCGATCCTGAGCAGTTCTTC; clone size: few; V gene: TRBV12-3/TRBV12-4; J gene: TRBJ2-1; D gene: -
CDR3 protein: CASSLVGTANTEAFF; CDR3 DNA: TGTGCCAGCAGCTTAGTCGGGACGGCGAACACTGAAGCTTTCTTT; clone size: few; V gene: TRBV7-6; J gene: TRBJ1-1; D gene: -
CDR3 protein: CASRPDMGMHTEAFF; CDR3 DNA: TGTGCCAGCAGACCGGATATGGGGATGCACACTGAAGCTTTCTTT; clone size: -; V gene: TRBV5-4; J gene: TRBJ1-1; D gene: -
CDR3 protein: CASSHPLGNGGPNTGELFF; CDR3 DNA: TGTGCCAGCAGTCACCCCTTGGGTAACGGGGGGCCTAACACCGGGGAGCTGTTTTTT; clone size: -; V gene: TRBV12-3/TRBV12-4; J gene: TRBJ2-2; D gene: -
CDR3 protein: CASSAGTGDVNTGELFF; CDR3 DNA: TGTGCCAGCAGCGCCGGGACAGGGGACGTGAACACCGGGGAGCTGTTTTTT; clone size: -; V gene: TRBV9; J gene: TRBJ2-2; D gene: TRBD1
CDR3 protein: CASSHPGGQEQYF; CDR3 DNA: TGCGCCAGCAGCCACCCGGGGGGGCAGGAGCAGTACTTC; clone size: -; V gene: TRBV4-1; J gene: TRBJ2-7; D gene: TRBD2
CDR3 protein: CASTSDLSYEQYF; CDR3 DNA: TGTGCCAGCACCTCGGACTTATCCTACGAGCAGTACTTC; clone size: -; V gene: TRBV2; J gene: TRBJ2-7; D gene: -
CDR3 protein: CASSLIANTQYF; CDR3 DNA: TGTGCCAGCAGCTTAATCGCAAATACGCAGTATTTT; clone size: -; V gene: TRBV7-6; J gene: TRBJ2-3; D gene: -
CDR3 protein: CASSLALYGQPQHF; CDR3 DNA: TGTGCCAGCAGCTTAGCTCTTTACGGTCAGCCCCAGCATTTT; clone size: many; V gene: TRBV7-2; J gene: TRBJ1-5; D gene: -
CDR3 protein: CASSLAQVPYEQYF; CDR3 DNA: TGTGCCAGCAGCTTAGCACAGGTACCCTACGAGCAGTACTTC; clone size: few; V gene: TRBV7-9; J gene: TRBJ2-7; D gene: -
CDR3 protein: CASGFWAGPSDTGELFF; CDR3 DNA: TGTGCTAGTGGTTTCTGGGCAGGGCCTTCGGACACCGGGGAGCTGTTTTTT; clone size: -; V gene: TRBV12-5; J gene: TRBJ2-2; D gene: -
CDR3 protein: CASSLNGYGSPLHF; CDR3 DNA: TGTGCCAGCAGTTTGAATGGGTATGGTTCACCCCTCCACTTT; clone size: many; V gene: TRBV12-3/TRBV12-4; J gene: TRBJ1-6; D gene: -
CDR3 protein: CASPKRQSYNEQFF; CDR3 DNA: TGTGCCAGCCCAAAACGACAGTCCTACAATGAGCAGTTCTTC; clone size: -; V gene: TRBV2; J gene: TRBJ2-1; D gene: -
CDR3 protein: CASSLYGGVNTEAFF; CDR3 DNA: TGTGCCAGCAGTTTATACGGGGGTGTGAACACTGAAGCTTTCTTT; clone size: -; V gene: TRBV28; J gene: TRBJ1-1; D gene: -
CDR3 protein: CASSYSAEAQPQHF; CDR3 DNA: TGTGCCAGCAGTTACTCGGCAGAAGCGCAGCCCCAGCATTTT; clone size: few; V gene: TRBV6-6; J gene: TRBJ1-5; D gene: -
CDR3 protein: CASGGTGHDTEAFF; CDR3 DNA: TGTGCTAGTGGCGGGACAGGCCACGACACTGAAGCTTTCTTT; clone size: -; V gene: TRBV12-5; J gene: TRBJ1-1; D gene: TRBD1
CDR3 protein: CASSPEGKWQFF; CDR3 DNA: TGTGCCAGCAGCCCGGAGGGGAAATGGCAGTTCTTC; clone size: few; V gene: TRBV12-3/TRBV12-4; J gene: TRBJ2-1; D gene: -
CDR3 protein: CASRQSGLNEKLFF; CDR3 DNA: TGTGCCAGCAGGCAGTCAGGGCTGAATGAAAAACTGTTTTTT; clone size: few; V gene: TRBV28; J gene: TRBJ1-4; D gene: -
CDR3 protein: CASSPQRLAKNIQYF; CDR3 DNA: TGTGCCAGCAGCCCCCAACGGTTAGCCAAAAACATTCAGTACTTC; clone size: few; V gene: TRBV5-6; J gene: TRBJ2-4; D gene: -
CDR3 protein: CSANTRGASSYNEQFF; CDR3 DNA: TGCAGTGCTAATACGCGGGGGGCCAGCTCCTACAATGAGCAGTTCTTC; clone size: few; V gene: TRBV20-1; J gene: TRBJ2-1; D gene: TRBD2
CDR3 protein: CASGDGNEQFF; CDR3 DNA: TGTGCCAGTGGGGACGGCAATGAGCAGTTCTTC; clone size: -; V gene: TRBV28; J gene: TRBJ2-1; D gene: -
CDR3 protein: CASSLWTGTGSEAFF; CDR3 DNA: TGTGCCAGTAGTTTGTGGACAGGGACGGGCTCTGAAGCTTTCTTT; clone size: -; V gene: TRBV19; J gene: TRBJ1-1; D gene: TRBD1
CDR3 protein: CASSLRDTRLNTEAFF; CDR3 DNA: TGTGCCAGCAGCTTAAGGGACACACGATTGAACACTGAAGCTTTCTTT; clone size: -; V gene: TRBV13; J gene: TRBJ1-1; D gene: -
CDR3 protein: CSVLAVRAADTQYF; CDR3 DNA: TGCAGCGTCCTGGCAGTCAGGGCGGCAGATACGCAGTATTTT; clone size: -; V gene: TRBV29-1; J gene: TRBJ2-3; D gene: -
CDR3 protein: CASSSTRGGATNEKLFF; CDR3 DNA: TGTGCCAGCAGCTCCACGCGGGGGGGGGCAACTAATGAAAAACTGTTTTTT; clone size: -; V gene: TRBV7-9; J gene: TRBJ1-4; D gene: -
CDR3 protein: CASSYSDRVEYEQYF; CDR3 DNA: TGTGCCAGCAGTTACTCGGACAGGGTTGAGTACGAGCAGTACTTC; clone size: -; V gene: TRBV6-2/TRBV6-3; J gene: TRBJ2-7; D gene: TRBD1
CDR3 protein: CASSFVSFRDRSQETQYF; CDR3 DNA: TGTGCCAGCAGCTTCGTAAGCTTCCGGGACAGGAGTCAAGAGACCCAGTACTTC; clone size: few; V gene: TRBV7-6; J gene: TRBJ2-5; D gene: TRBD1
CDR3 protein: CASRGQGYSYNEQFF; CDR3 DNA: TGTGCCAGCAGAGGACAGGGATACTCCTACAATGAGCAGTTCTTC; clone size: few; V gene: TRBV12-3/TRBV12-4; J gene: TRBJ2-1; D gene: TRBD1
CDR3 protein: CASSLSPGDEQFF; CDR3 DNA: TGTGCCAGCAGCCTCTCCCCGGGGGATGAGCAGTTCTTC; clone size: few; V gene: TRBV13; J gene: TRBJ2-1; D gene: -
CDR3 protein: CASSKDGYNEQFF; CDR3 DNA: TGTGCCAGCAGCAAGGACGGCTACAATGAGCAGTTCTTC; clone size: -; V gene: TRBV7-8; J gene: TRBJ2-1; D gene: -
CDR3 protein: CASSPTNSPTDTQYF; CDR3 DNA: TGTGCCAGCTCACCAACAAACAGCCCCACAGATACGCAGTATTTT; clone size: few; V gene: TRBV18; J gene: TRBJ2-3; D gene: -
CDR3 protein: CASGWTLNTGELFF; CDR3 DNA: TGTGCCAGCGGGTGGACTTTGAACACCGGGGAGCTGTTTTTT; clone size: few; V gene: TRBV25-1; J gene: TRBJ2-2; D gene: -
CDR3 protein: CASSLGLTRNNEQFF; CDR3 DNA: TGTGCCAGCAGCTTAGGTTTGACAAGAAACAATGAGCAGTTCTTC; clone size: few; V gene: TRBV11-3; J gene: TRBJ2-1; D gene: -
CDR3 protein: CASSQYRTGELFF; CDR3 DNA: TGTGCCAGCAGCCAGTACAGGACCGGGGAGCTGTTTTTT; clone size: many; V gene: TRBV14; J gene: TRBJ2-2; D gene: -
CDR3 protein: CSAREGSSYEQYF; CDR3 DNA: TGCAGTGCTAGAGAGGGGAGCTCCTACGAGCAGTACTTC; clone size: few; V gene: TRBV20-1; J gene: TRBJ2-7; D gene: -
CDR3 protein: CASSPSGDINNEQFF; CDR3 DNA: TGTGCCAGCAGCCCCAGCGGGGACATTAACAATGAGCAGTTCTTC; clone size: few; V gene: TRBV9; J gene: TRBJ2-1; D gene: -
CDR3 protein: CASSNSGGLLLTNEKLFF; CDR3 DNA: TGTGCCAGCAGTAACTCGGGGGGCCTCCTTCTTACTAATGAAAAACTGTTTTTT; clone size: few; V gene: TRBV25-1; J gene: TRBJ1-4; D gene: -
CDR3 protein: CSARGAPLSNTGELFF; CDR3 DNA: TGCAGTGCTAGGGGAGCTCCCTTGAGTAACACCGGGGAGCTGTTTTTT; clone size: many; V gene: TRBV20-1; J gene: TRBJ2-2; D gene: -
CDR3 protein: CSARPGLDYNEQFF; CDR3 DNA: TGCAGTGCACGACCGGGACTCGACTACAATGAGCAGTTCTTC; clone size: -; V gene: TRBV20-1; J gene: TRBJ2-1; D gene: -
CDR3 protein: CASSSQGGTQYF; CDR3 DNA: TGTGCCAGCAGCTCGCAGGGTGGTACGCAGTATTTT; clone size: many; V gene: TRBV11-2; J gene: TRBJ2-3; D gene: -
CDR3 protein: CASSSRWRGPNTGELFF; CDR3 DNA: TGTGCCAGCAGCAGCCGGTGGCGGGGGCCGAACACCGGGGAGCTGTTTTTT; clone size: many; V gene: TRBV7-2; J gene: TRBJ2-2; D gene: -
CDR3 protein: CASSPGTVEQFF; CDR3 DNA: TGTGCCAGCAGTCCCGGGACCGTTGAGCAGTTCTTC; clone size: many; V gene: TRBV2; J gene: TRBJ2-1; D gene: -
CDR3 protein: CASSVPGVHGYTF; CDR3 DNA: TGTGCCAGCAGTGTTCCGGGGGTCCATGGCTACACCTTC; clone size: few; V gene: TRBV2; J gene: TRBJ1-2; D gene: -
CDR3 protein: CASSYGPADRAGYTF; CDR3 DNA: TGTGCCAGCAGTTACGGCCCCGCGGACAGGGCTGGCTACACCTTC; clone size: -; V gene: TRBV6-5; J gene: TRBJ1-2; D gene: TRBD1
CDR3 protein: CASSEAFQETQYF; CDR3 DNA: TGTGCCAGCAGCGAGGCCTTCCAAGAGACCCAGTACTTC; clone size: few; V gene: TRBV7-2; J gene: TRBJ2-5; D gene: -
CDR3 protein: CASSYHEKLFF; CDR3 DNA: TGTGCCAGCAGTTACCACGAAAAACTGTTTTTT; clone size: -; V gene: TRBV28; J gene: TRBJ1-4; D gene: -
CDR3 protein: CASSLQGGGAEQYF; CDR3 DNA: TGTGCCAGCAGCTTGCAAGGGGGGGGCGCCGAGCAGTACTTC; clone size: few; V gene: TRBV7-9; J gene: TRBJ2-7; D gene: -
CDR3 protein: CASSQESGGGNQPQHF; CDR3 DNA: TGTGCCAGCAGCCAAGAATCAGGGGGTGGCAATCAGCCCCAGCATTTT; clone size: -; V gene: TRBV4-2; J gene: TRBJ1-5; D gene: TRBD1
CDR3 protein: CASSIIGFSYNEQFF; CDR3 DNA: TGTGCCAGTAGTATAATCGGGTTCTCCTACAATGAGCAGTTCTTC; clone size: many; V gene: TRBV19; J gene: TRBJ2-1; D gene: -
CDR3 protein: CASFYDTQYF; CDR3 DNA: TGTGCCAGCTTCTACGATACGCAGTATTTT; clone size: few; V gene: TRBV2; J gene: TRBJ2-3; D gene: -